This T cell receptor beta chain emerged from a study of OX40 agonist ivuxolimab in advanced cancers. Study overall: Previous treatment with anti-PD-1, anti-PD-L1 or anti-CTLA-4 therapy was allowed; over 35% had received some. The study reported partial responses in three patients: one hepatocellular carcinoma, two cutaneous melanoma. Study conclusions and caveats: Not determined was the antigen specificity of the expanded peripheral T cells. With doses of 0.1 to 3.0 mg/kg, CD4+ and CD8+ blood T cells had undergone clonal expansion by week 6.

Assay: immunoSEQ multiplex PCR; the TCRdb copy retains only in-frame clones and omits some. Of tens of thousands of clones in the sample, approximately 89% were seen once. Notes on this clone: The antigen is not known.

Germline CDR1 and CDR2: LGHNA and YSLEER. With 1 base clipped from V and 7 bases from J, the junction kept 7 bases outside the gene matches. The CDR3 has 17 amino acids. The input for sequencing was CD4+ or CD8+ T cells sorted from blood, taken in a trial of the OX40 agonist ivuxolimab. This rearrangement joins TRBV4-3 to TRBJ2-5, with 15 bases identical to TRBD2. The receptor comes from an adult with an advanced solid tumor such as melanoma, head and neck, liver or kidney cancer. The CDR3 region has the DNA TGCGCCAGCAGCCAAGGGACTAGCGGGAGGGCCCTCGGGACCCAGTACTTC. This translates into CASSQGTSGRALGTQYF.